This T cell receptor (beta chain) came from a study of shared clonotypes between healthy human individuals. The data were produced by immunoSEQ multiplex PCR, yet TCRdb's version contains in-frame clones alone and is incomplete. This table holds around 500,000 clones, approximately 81% found once. V was trimmed by 4 bases and J by 5 bases, leaving 14 bases between them. The CDR3 extends over 15 amino acids. Per germline, CDR1 SGHAT and CDR2 FQNNGV. To note about this clone: A far larger clone is a single base away, which makes a read error likely.

The chain combines TRBV11-2 with TRBJ1-4; tentatively, D is TRBD1 (6 bases). This TCR was sampled from a woman between 40 and 55 years old in good health. Some clones in this sample may be carry-over from other donors' samples. Input material: PBMCs. The CDR3 DNA sequence: TGTGCCAGCAGCTACACCAGGGGAGGGAATGAAAAACTGTTTTTT. Its protein is CASSYTRGGNEKLFF.